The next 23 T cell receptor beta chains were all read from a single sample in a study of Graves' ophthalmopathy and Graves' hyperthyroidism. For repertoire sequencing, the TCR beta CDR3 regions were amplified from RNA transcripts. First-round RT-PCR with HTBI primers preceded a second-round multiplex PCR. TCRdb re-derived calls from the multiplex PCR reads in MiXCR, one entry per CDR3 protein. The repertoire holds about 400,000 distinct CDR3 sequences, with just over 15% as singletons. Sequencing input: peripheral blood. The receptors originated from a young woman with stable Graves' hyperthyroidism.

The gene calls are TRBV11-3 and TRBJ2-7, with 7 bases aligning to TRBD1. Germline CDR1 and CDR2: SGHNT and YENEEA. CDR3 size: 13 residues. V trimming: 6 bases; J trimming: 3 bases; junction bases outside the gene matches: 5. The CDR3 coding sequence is TGTGCCAGCAGTCAGGGACAGTACTACGAGCAGTACTTC. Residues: CASSQGQYYEQYF. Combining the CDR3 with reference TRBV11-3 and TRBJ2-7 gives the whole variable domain EAGVVQSPRYKIIEKKQPVAFWCNPISGHNTLYWYLQNLGQGPELLIRYENEEAVDDSQLPKDRFSAERLKGVDSTLKIQPAELGDSAVYLCASSQGQYYEQYFGPGTRLTVT.

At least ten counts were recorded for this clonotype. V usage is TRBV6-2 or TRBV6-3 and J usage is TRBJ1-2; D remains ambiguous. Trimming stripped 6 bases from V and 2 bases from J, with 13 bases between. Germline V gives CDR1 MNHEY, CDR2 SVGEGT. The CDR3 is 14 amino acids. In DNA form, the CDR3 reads TGTGCCAGCAGGTGGACGGCGGGGAACTATGGCTACACCTTC. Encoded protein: CASRWTAGNYGYTF.

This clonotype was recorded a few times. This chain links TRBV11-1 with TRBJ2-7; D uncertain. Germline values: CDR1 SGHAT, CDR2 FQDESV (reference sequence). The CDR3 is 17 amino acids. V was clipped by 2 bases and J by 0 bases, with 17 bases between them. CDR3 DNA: TGTGCCAGCAGCTTAATCGCGCTTCTCGCTCCCTCCTACGAGCAGTACTTC. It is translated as CASSLIALLAPSYEQYF. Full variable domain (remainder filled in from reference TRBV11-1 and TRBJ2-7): EAEVAQSPRYKITEKSQAVAFWCDPISGHATLYWYRQILGQGPELLVQFQDESVVDDSQLPKDRFSAERLKGVDSTLKIQPAELGDSAMYLCASSLIALLAPSYEQYFGPGTRLTVT.

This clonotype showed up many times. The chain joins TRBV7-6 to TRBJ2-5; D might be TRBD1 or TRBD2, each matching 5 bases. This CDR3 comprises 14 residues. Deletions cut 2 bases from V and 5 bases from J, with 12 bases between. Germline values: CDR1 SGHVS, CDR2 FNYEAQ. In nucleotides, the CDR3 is TGTGCCAGCAGCTTAAGTGGGGGTTTGGAGACCCAGTACTTC. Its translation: CASSLSGGLETQYF.

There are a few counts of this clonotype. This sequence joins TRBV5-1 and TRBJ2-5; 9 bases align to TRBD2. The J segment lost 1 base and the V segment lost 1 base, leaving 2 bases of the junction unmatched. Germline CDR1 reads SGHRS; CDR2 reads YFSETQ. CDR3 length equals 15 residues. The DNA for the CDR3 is TGCGCCAGCAGCTTGAGAGCGGGGGGCCAAGAGACCCAGTACTTC. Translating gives CASSLRAGGQETQYF. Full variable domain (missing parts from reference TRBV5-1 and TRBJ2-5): KAGVTQTPRYLIKTRGQQVTLSCSPISGHRSVSWYQQTPGQGLQFLFEYFSETQRNKGNFPGRFSGRQFSNSRSEMNVSTLELGDSALYLCASSLRAGGQETQYFGPGTRLLVL.

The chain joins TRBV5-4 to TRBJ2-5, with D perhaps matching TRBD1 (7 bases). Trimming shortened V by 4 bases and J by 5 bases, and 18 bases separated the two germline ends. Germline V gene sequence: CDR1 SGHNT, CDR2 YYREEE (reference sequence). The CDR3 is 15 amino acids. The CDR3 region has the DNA TGTGCCAGCAGCCGACCAGCCAGGGGGGAGGAGACCCAGTACTTC. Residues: CASSRPARGEETQYF.

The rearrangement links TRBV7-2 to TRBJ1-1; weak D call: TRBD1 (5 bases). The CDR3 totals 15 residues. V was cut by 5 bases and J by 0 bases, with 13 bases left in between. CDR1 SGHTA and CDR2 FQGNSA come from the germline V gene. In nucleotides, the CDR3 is TGTGCCAGCAGCGAAGAGGGGTTCATGAACACTGAAGCTTTCTTT. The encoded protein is CASSEEGFMNTEAFF.

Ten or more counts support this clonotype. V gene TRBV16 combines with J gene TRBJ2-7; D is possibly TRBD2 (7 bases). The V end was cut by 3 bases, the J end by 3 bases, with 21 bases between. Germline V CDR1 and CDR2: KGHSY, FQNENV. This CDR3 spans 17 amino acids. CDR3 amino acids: CASSHSLGGVDNYEQYF. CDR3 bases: TGTGCCAGCAGCCACTCCCTAGGGGGGGTCGATAACTACGAGCAGTACTTC.

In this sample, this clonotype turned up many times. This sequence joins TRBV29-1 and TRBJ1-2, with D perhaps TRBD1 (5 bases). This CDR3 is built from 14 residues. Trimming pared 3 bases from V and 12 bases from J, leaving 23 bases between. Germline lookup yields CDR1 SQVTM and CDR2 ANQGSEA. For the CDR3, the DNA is TGCAGCGTTGAGGGAATCAAACACCAGCGGGGCCACACCTTC. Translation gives CSVEGIKHQRGHTF.

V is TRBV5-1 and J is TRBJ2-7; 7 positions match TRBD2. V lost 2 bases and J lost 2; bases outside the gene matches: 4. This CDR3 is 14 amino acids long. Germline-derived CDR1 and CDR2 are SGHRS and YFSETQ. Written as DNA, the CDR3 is TGCGCCAGCAGCTTAAGCGGGGTAACCTACGAGCAGTACTTC. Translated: CASSLSGVTYEQYF.

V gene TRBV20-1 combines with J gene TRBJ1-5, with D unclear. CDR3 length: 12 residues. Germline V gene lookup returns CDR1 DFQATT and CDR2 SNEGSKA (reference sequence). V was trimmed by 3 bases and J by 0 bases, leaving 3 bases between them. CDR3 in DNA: TGCAGTGCTAGGGGTAGCAATCAGCCCCAGCATTTT. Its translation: CSARGSNQPQHF.

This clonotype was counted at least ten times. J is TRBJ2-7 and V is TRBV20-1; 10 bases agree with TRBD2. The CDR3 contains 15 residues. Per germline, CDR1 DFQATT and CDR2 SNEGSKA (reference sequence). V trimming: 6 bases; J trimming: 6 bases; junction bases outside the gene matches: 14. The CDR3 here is CSAKHPLAGSLEQYF. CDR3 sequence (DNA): TGCAGTGCAAAACACCCACTAGCGGGGTCCCTCGAGCAGTACTTC.

In nucleotides, the CDR3 is TGTGCCAGCAGCTCGGTTGGGGGGTACGAGCAGTACTTC. This translates into CASSSVGGYEQYF. The rearrangement uses TRBV7-2 and TRBJ2-7, with D tentatively TRBD2 (6 bases). The CDR3 loop spans 13 amino acids. V lost 4 bases and J 4 bases, leaving 11 bases between the germline ends. Germline V gene sequence: CDR1 SGHTA, CDR2 FQGNSA.

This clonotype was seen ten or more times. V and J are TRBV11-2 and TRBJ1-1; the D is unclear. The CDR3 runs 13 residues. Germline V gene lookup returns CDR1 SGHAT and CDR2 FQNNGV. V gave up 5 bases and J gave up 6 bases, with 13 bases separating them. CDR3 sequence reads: CASSDIRKSEAFF. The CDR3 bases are TGTGCCAGCAGCGACATCCGTAAGTCTGAAGCTTTCTTT.

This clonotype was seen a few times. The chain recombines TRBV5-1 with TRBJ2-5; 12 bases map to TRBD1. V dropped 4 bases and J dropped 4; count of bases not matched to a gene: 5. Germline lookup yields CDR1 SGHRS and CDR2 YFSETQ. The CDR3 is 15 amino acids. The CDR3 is CASSTGTGGGETQYF. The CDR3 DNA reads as TGCGCCAGCAGCACCGGGACAGGGGGCGGAGAGACCCAGTACTTC.

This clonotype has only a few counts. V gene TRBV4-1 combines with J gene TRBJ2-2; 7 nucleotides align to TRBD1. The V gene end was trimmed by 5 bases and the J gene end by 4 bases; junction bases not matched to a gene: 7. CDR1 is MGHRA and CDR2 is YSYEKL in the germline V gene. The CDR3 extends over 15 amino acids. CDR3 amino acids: CASSTGTASTGELFF. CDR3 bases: TGCGCCAGCAGCACCGGGACAGCCTCCACCGGGGAGCTGTTTTTT.

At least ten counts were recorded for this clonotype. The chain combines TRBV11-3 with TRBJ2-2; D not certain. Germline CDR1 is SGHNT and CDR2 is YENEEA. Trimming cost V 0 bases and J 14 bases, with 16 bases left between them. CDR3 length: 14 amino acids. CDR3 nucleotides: TGTGCCAGCAGCTTAGATCTTTTCTTGTCTATACTGTTTTTT. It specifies CASSLDLFLSILFF.

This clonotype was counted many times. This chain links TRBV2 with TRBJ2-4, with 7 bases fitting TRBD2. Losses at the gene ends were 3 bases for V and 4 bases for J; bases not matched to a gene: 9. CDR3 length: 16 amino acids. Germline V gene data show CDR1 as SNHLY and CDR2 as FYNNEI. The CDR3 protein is CASSDGGGSLKNIQYF. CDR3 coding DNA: TGTGCCAGCAGTGATGGCGGGGGATCACTTAAAAACATTCAGTACTTC.

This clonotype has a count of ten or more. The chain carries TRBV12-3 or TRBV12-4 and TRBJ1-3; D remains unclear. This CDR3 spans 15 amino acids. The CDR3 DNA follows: TGTGGGACGGGCAGCCGTGCTGGGTTTGGAAACACCATATATTTT. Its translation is CGTGSRAGFGNTIYF.

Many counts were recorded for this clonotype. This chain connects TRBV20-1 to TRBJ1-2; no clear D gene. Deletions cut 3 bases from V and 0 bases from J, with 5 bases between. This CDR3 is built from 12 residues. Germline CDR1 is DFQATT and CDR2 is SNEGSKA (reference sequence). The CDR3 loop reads CSASQANYGYTF. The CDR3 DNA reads TGCAGTGCTAGTCAGGCTAACTATGGCTACACCTTC.

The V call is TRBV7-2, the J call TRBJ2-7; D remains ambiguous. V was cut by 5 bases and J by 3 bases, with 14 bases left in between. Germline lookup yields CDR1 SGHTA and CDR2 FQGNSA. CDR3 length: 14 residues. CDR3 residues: CASSPPGEYYEQYF. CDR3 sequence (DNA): TGTGCCAGCAGCCCCCCCGGAGAGTACTACGAGCAGTACTTC.

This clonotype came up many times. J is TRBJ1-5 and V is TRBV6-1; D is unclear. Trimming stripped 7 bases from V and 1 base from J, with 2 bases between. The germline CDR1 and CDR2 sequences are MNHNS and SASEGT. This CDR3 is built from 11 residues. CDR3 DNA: TGTGCCAGCAACAGCAATCAGCCCCAGCATTTT. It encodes CASNSNQPQHF.

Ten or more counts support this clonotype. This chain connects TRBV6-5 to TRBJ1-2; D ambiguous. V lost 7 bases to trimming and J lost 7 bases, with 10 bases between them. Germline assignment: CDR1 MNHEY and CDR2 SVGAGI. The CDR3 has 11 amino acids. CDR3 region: CASTYKGGYTF. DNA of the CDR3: TGTGCCAGCACCTATAAGGGTGGCTACACCTTC.